This T cell receptor (beta chain) emerged from a study of shared clonotypes between healthy human individuals. V was pared by 1 base and J by 3 bases, with 13 bases between. This CDR3 comprises 15 residues. Per germline, CDR1 SGHNT and CDR2 YYREEE (reference sequence). In the original workflow: For the immunoSEQ data, sequences were junction-only without quality scores, so filtering differed. The assay was immunoSEQ multiplex PCR, and TCRdb's table has in-frame clones only and misses some. V, J and clone size were drawn from that table, and D and trimming were deduced from the DNA. The sample shows around 1,900,000 clones, over 85% of them seen only once. In the naive CD8 group, cells lacked CD45RO and were positively selected for CCR7, so terminally differentiated effector memory CD45RA+ cells were left out.

The rearrangement joins TRBV5-4 to TRBJ1-2; a weak D match, TRBD1 (5 bases). This TCR was recovered from a man between 18 and 29 years old in good health. Some clones in this sample may be carry-over from other donors' samples. Sequenced: naive CD8+ T cells from PBMCs. The CDR3 region is CASSLTGAEDYGYTF. The CDR3 nucleotides are TGTGCCAGCAGCTTGACAGGCGCCGAAGACTATGGCTACACCTTC. The full variable domain, rest sourced from reference TRBV5-4 and TRBJ1-2, is ETGVTQSPTHLIKTRGQQVTLRCSSQSGHNTVSWYQQALGQGPQFIFQYYREEENGRGNFPPRFSGLQFPNYSSELNVNALELDDSALYLCASSLTGAEDYGYTFGSGTRLTVV.